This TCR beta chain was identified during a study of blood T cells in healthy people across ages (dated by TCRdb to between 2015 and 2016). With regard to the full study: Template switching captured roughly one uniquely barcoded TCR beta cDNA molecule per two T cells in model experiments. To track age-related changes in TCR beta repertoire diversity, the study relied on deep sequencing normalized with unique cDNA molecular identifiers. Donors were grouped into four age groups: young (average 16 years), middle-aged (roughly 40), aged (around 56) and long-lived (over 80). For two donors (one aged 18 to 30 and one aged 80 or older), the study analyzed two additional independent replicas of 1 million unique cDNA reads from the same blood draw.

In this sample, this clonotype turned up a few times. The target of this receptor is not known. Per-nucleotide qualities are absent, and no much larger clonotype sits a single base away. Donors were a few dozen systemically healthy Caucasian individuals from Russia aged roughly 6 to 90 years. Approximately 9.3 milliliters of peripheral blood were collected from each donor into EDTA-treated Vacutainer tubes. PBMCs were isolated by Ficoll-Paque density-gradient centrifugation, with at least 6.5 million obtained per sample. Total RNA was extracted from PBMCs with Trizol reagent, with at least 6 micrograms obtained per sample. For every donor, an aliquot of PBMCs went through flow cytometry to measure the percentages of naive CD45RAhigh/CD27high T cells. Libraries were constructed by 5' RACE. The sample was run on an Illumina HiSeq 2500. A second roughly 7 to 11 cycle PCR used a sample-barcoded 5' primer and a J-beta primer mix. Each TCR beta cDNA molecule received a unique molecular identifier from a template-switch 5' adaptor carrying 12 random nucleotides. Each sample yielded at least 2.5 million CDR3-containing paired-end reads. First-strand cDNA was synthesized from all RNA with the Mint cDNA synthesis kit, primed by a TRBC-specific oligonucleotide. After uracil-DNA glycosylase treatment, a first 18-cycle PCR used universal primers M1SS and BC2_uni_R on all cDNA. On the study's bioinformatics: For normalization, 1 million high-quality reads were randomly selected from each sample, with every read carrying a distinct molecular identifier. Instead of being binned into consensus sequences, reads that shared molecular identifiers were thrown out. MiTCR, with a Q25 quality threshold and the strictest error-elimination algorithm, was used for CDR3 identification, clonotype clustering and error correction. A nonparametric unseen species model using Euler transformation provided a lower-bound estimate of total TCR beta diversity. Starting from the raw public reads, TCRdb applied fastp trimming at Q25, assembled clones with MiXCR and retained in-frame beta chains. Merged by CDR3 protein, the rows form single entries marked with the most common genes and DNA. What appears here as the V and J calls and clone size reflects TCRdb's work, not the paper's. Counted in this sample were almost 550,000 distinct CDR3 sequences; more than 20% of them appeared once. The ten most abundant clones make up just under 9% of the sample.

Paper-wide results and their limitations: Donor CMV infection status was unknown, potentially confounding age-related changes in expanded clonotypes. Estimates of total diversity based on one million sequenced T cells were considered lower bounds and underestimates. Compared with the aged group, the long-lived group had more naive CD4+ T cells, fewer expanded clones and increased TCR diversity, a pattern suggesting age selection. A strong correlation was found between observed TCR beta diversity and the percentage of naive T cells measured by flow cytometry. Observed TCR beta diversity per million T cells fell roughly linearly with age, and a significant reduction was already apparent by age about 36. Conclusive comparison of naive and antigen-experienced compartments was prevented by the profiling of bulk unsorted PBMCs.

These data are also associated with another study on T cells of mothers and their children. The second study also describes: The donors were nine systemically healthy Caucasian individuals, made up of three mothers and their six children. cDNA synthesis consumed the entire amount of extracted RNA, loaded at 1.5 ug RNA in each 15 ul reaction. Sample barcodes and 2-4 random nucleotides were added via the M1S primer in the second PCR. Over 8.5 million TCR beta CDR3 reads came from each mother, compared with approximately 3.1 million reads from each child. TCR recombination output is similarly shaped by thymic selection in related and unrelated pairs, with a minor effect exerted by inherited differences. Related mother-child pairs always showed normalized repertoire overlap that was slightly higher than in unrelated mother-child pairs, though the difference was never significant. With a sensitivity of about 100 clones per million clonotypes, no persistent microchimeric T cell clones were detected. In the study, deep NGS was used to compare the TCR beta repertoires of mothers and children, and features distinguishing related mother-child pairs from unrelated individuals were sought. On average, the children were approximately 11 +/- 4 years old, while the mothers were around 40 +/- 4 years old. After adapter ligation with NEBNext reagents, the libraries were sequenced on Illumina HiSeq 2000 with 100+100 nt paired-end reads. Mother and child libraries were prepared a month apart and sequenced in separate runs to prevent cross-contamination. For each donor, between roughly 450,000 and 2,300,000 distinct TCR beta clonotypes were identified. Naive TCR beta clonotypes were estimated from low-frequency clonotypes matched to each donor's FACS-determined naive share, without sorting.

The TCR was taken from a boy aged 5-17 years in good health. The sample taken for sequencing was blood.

The CDR3 reads as follows: CASSFEGASYEQYF. At the DNA level, the sequence is TGTGCCAGCAGTTTCGAGGGGGCCTCCTACGAGCAGTACTTC. Recombination connected TRBV6-2 or TRBV6-3 to TRBJ2-7, and 7 junctional nucleotides match TRBD1. Taken from the germline V gene, the CDR1 and CDR2 loops are MNHEY and SVGEGT. Ends trimmed: V by 4 bases, J by 0 bases; bases unmatched to a gene: 3. From the cysteine up to the phenylalanine, the CDR3 has a length of 14 residues. Only the CDR3 DNA stays, 42 bases, in frame from base 1.